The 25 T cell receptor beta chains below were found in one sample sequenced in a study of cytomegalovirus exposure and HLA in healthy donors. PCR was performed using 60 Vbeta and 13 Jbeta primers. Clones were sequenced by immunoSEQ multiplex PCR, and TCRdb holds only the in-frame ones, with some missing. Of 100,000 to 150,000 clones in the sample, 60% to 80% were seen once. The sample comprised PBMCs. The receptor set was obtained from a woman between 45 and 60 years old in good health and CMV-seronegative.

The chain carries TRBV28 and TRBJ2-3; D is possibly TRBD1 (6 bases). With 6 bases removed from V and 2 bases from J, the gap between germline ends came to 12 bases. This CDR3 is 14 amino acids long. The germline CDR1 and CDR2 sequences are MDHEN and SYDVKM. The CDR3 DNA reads TGTGCCAGCAGAAGGACAGCAGTCACAGATACGCAGTATTTT. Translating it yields CASRRTAVTDTQYF.

Here the CDR3 DNA reads TGTGCCAGCAGCTTAGAAGCTAGCGGGAGGATGAAGACCCAGTACTTC. Translated, it gives CASSLEASGRMKTQYF. The chain is built from TRBV7-2 and TRBJ2-5; 11 positions agree with TRBD2. The CDR3 sequence is 16 residues long. V shed 1 base and J 6 bases; nucleotides not matched to a gene: 7. CDR1 is SGHTA and CDR2 is FQGNSA in the germline V gene.

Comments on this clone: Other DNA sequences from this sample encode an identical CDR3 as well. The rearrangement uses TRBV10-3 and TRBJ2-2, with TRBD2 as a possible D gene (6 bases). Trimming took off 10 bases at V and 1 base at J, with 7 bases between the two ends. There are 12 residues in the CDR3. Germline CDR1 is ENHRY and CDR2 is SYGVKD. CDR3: CATGGNTGELFF. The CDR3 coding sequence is TGTGCCACCGGGGGGAACACCGGGGAGCTGTTTTTT.

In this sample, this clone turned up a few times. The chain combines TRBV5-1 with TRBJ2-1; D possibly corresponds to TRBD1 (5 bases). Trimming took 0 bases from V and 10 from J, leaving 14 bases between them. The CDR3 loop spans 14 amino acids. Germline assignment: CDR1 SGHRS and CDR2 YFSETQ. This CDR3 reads CASSLGAGLEEQFF. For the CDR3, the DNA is TGCGCCAGCAGCTTGGGTGCAGGGTTGGAGGAGCAGTTCTTC.

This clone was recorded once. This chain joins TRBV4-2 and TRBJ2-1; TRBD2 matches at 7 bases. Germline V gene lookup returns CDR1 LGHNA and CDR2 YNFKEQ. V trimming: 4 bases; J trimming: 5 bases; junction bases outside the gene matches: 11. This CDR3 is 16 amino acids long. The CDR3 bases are TGTGCCAGCAGCCGAGAGGGCGGGACTACTAACAATGAGCAGTTCTTC. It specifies CASSREGGTTNNEQFF.

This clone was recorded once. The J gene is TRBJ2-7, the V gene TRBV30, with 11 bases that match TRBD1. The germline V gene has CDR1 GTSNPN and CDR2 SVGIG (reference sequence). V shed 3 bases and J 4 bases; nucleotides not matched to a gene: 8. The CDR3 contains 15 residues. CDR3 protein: CAWSSWTGGKYEQYF. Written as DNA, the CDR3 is TGTGCCTGGAGCTCATGGACAGGGGGCAAATACGAGCAGTACTTC. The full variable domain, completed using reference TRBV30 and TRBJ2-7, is SQTIHQWPATLVQPVGSPLSLECTVEGTSNPNLYWYRQAAGRGLQLLFYSVGIGQISSEVPQNLSASRPQDRQFILSSKKLLLSDSGFYLCAWSSWTGGKYEQYFGPGTRLTVT.

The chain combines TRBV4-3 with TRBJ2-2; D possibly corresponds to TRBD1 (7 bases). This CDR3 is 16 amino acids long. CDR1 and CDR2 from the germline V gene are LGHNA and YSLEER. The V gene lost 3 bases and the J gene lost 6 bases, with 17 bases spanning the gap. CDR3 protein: CASSQGQSGEAGELFF. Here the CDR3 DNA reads TGCGCCAGCAGCCAGGGACAGTCAGGGGAGGCCGGGGAGCTGTTTTTT.

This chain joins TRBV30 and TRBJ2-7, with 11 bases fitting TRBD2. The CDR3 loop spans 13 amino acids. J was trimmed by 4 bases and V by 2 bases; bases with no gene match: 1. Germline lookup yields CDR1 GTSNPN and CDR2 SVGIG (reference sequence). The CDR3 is CAWSTSGSYEQYF. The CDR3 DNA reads TGTGCCTGGAGTACTAGCGGGAGTTACGAGCAGTACTTC.

CDR3 DNA sequence: TGTGCCAGCAGCTTTTACGGACAGGATGGAGAGACCCAGTACTTC. Its protein is CASSFYGQDGETQYF. The rearrangement uses TRBV7-2 and TRBJ2-5; TRBD1 matches at 7 bases. The length of the CDR3 is 15 residues. V was clipped by 3 bases and J by 4 bases; unmatched bases: 8. The germline V gene has CDR1 SGHTA and CDR2 FQGNSA.

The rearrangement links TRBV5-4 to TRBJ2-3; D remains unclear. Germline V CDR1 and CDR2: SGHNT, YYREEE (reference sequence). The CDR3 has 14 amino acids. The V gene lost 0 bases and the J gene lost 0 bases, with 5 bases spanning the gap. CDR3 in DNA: TGTGCCAGCAGCTTGGGCGAAAGCACAGATACGCAGTATTTT. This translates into CASSLGESTDTQYF.

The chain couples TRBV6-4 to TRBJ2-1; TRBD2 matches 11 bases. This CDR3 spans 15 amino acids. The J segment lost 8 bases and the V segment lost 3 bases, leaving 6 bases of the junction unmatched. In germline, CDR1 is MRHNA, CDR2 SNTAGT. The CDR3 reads CASSETSGEGHEQFF. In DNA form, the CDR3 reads TGTGCCAGCAGTGAGACTAGCGGGGAGGGCCATGAGCAGTTCTTC.

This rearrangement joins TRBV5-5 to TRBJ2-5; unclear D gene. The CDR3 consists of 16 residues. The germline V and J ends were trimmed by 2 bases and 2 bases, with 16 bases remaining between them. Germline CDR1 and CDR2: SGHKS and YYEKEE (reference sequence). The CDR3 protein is CASSLEQFLDQETQYF. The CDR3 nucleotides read TGTGCCAGCAGCTTAGAACAGTTCCTTGATCAAGAGACCCAGTACTTC. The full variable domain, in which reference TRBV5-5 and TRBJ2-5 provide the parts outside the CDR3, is DAGVTQSPTHLIKTRGQQVTLRCSPISGHKSVSWYQQVLGQGPQFIFQYYEKEERGRGNFPDRFSARQFPNYSSELNVNALLLGDSALYLCASSLEQFLDQETQYFGPGTRLLVL.

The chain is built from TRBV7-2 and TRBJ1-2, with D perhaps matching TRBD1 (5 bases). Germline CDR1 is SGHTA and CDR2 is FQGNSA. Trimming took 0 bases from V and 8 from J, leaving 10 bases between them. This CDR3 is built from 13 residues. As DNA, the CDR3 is TGTGCCAGCAGCTTAGCGCTCCAGGGCGGCTACACCTTC. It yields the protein CASSLALQGGYTF.

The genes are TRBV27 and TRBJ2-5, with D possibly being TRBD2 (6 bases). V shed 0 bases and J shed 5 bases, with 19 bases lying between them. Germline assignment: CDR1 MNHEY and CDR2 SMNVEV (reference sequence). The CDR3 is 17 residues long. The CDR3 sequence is CASSLSFSGVSEETQYF. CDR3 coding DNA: TGTGCCAGCAGTTTATCGTTTTCGGGGGTATCGGAGGAGACCCAGTACTTC.

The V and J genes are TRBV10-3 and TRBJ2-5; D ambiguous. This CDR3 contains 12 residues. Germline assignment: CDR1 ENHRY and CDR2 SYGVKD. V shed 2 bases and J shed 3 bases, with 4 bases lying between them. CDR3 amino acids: CAISEGEETQYF. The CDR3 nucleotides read TGTGCCATCAGTGAGGGAGAAGAGACCCAGTACTTC.

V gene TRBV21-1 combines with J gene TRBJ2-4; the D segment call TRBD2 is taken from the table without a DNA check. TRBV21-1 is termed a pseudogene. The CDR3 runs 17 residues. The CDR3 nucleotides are TGTGCCATCTATCCGCCCGGGGGGAGGATGGCCAAAAACATTCAGTACTTC. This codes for CAIYPPGGRMAKNIQYF.

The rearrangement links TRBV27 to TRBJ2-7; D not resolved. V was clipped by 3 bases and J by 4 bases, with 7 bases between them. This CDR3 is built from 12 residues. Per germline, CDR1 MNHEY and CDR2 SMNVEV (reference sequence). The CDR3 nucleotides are TGTGCCAGCAGTTTGTCGGGTTACGAGCAGTACTTC. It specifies CASSLSGYEQYF.

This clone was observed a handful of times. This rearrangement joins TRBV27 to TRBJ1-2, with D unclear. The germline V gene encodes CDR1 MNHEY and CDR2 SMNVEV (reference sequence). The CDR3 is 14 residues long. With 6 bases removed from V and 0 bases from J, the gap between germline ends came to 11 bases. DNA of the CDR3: TGTGCCAGCAGGTCAGGAGGAACTAACTATGGCTACACCTTC. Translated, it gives CASRSGGTNYGYTF.

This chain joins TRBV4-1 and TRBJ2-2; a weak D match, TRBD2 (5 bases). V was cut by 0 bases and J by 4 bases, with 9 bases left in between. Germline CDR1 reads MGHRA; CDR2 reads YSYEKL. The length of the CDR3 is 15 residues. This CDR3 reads CASSQDRGSTGELFF. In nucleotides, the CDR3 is TGCGCCAGCAGCCAAGATCGGGGTAGCACCGGGGAGCTGTTTTTT.

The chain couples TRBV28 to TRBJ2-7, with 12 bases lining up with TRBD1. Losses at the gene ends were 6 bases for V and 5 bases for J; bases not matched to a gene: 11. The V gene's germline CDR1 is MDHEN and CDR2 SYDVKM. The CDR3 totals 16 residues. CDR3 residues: CASSPTGTGGRDEQYF. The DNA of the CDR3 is TGTGCCAGCAGCCCCACCGGGACAGGGGGCCGGGACGAGCAGTACTTC.

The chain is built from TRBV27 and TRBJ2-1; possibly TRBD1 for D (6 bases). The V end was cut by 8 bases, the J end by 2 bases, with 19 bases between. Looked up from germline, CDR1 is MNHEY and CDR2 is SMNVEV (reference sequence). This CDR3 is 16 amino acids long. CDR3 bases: TGTGCCAGCGGCCGGTCTCAGGGGTTCACCTACAATGAGCAGTTCTTC. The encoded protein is CASGRSQGFTYNEQFF.

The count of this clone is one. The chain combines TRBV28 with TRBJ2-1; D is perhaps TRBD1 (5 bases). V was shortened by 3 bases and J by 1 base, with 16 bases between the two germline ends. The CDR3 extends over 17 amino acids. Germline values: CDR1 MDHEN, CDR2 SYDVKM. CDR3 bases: TGTGCCAGCAGTTTCCCCTCCGACAGAGCATCCTACAATGAGCAGTTCTTC. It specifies CASSFPSDRASYNEQFF.

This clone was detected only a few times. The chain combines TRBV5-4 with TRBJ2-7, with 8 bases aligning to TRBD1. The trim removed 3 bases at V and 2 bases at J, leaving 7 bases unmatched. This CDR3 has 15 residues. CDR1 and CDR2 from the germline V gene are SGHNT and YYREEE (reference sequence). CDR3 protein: CASSSYRDRTYEQYF. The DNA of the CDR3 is TGTGCCAGCAGCTCTTACAGGGACAGGACCTACGAGCAGTACTTC.

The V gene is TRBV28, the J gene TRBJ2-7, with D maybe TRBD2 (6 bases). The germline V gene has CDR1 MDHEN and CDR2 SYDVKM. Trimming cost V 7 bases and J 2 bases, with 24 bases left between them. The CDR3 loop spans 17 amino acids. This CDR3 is CASTLLGGGSSPYEQYF. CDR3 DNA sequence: TGTGCCAGCACCCTCCTGGGTGGGGGGTCGAGCCCCTACGAGCAGTACTTC.

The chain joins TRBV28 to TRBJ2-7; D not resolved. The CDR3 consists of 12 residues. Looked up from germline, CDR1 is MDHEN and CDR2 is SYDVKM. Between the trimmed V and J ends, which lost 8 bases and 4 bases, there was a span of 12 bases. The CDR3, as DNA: TGTGCCAGCGGTTCCCCTTCGTACGAGCAGTACTTC. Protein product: CASGSPSYEQYF.